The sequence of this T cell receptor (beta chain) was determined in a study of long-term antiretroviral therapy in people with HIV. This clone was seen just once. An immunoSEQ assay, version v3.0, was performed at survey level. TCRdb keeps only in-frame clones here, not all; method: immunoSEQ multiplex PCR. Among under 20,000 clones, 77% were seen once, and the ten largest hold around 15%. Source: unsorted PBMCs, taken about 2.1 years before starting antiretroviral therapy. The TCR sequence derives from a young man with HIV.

The CDR3 DNA sequence: TGTGCCAGCAGGACAGGGAGCACAGATACGCAGTATTTT. Translation: CASRTGSTDTQYF. This sequence joins TRBV5-8 and TRBJ2-3; 7 bases map to TRBD1. V trimming: 5 bases; J trimming: 0 bases; junction bases outside the gene matches: 0. CDR1 and CDR2 (germline): SGHTS, YDEGEE. CDR3 length equals 13 residues.